Each of the 17 T cell receptor beta chains below was sequenced from the same sample in a study of graft-versus-host responses after intestinal transplantation. What these receptors recognize is not known. Sequencing was performed with immunoSEQ multiplex PCR; in TCRdb, only in-frame clones are kept and a portion is missing. The table includes fewer than 120,000 clones, 80% to 95% detected once. Sequenced material: unstimulated CD8+ T cells sorted from spleen or lymph node cells, taken before intestinal transplant. Receptors were obtained from a human donor who received an intestinal transplant.

The J gene is TRBJ2-5, the V gene TRBV16; D may be TRBD1 (6 bases). V was trimmed by 0 bases and J by 5 bases, leaving 13 bases between them. CDR1 is KGHSY, CDR2 FQNENV, per germline. The CDR3 is 15 residues long. The CDR3 loop is CASSQSIAGVETQYF. In nucleotides, the CDR3 is TGTGCCAGCAGCCAATCGATCGCAGGGGTGGAGACCCAGTACTTC.

This chain connects TRBV5-1 to TRBJ1-1; D is unresolved. CDR3 length equals 13 residues. V was pared by 3 bases and J by 1 base, with 7 bases between. CDR1 is SGHRS and CDR2 is YFSETQ in the germline V gene. CDR3: CASSSTRNTEAFF. The CDR3 nucleotides read TGCGCCAGCAGCTCTACACGGAACACTGAAGCTTTCTTT.

The rearrangement links TRBV4-1 to TRBJ1-4; D is unresolved. The V end lost 4 bases, the J end lost 6 bases, and 12 bases lay between the germline ends. Germline lookup yields CDR1 MGHRA and CDR2 YSYEKL. The CDR3 is made up of 14 amino acids. The CDR3 region is CASSPRIRDEKLFF. CDR3 in DNA: TGCGCCAGCAGCCCACGGATACGGGATGAAAAACTGTTTTTT.

The chain carries TRBV12-2 and TRBJ2-1; the table's D call of TRBD2 was not tested on the DNA. TRBV12-2 is annotated as a pseudogene. This CDR3 spans 19 amino acids. CDR3 protein: CASRWNRTSGRAPYNEQFF. Here the CDR3 DNA reads TGTGCAAGTCGCTGGAATAGGACTAGCGGGAGGGCCCCCTACAATGAGCAGTTCTTC.

The V call is TRBV7-9, the J call TRBJ1-1; D remains unclear. Trimming left V 4 bases short and J 3 bases short, with 9 bases between. The CDR3 consists of 13 residues. CDR1 SEHNR and CDR2 FQNEAQ come from the germline V gene (reference sequence). The CDR3 sequence is CASSYTTDTEAFF. As DNA, the CDR3 is TGTGCCAGCAGCTACACAACGGACACTGAAGCTTTCTTT.

The chain recombines TRBV9 with TRBJ1-1; maybe TRBD1 (6 bases). CDR1 is SGDLS, CDR2 YYNGEE, per germline. The CDR3 has 14 residues. V was trimmed by 3 bases and J by 0 bases, leaving 9 bases between them. The CDR3 loop reads CASSGDTLNTEAFF. For the CDR3, the DNA is TGTGCCAGCAGCGGGGACACCCTGAACACTGAAGCTTTCTTT. Based on the CDR3 plus reference TRBV9 and TRBJ1-1, the full variable domain is DSGVTQTPKHLITATGQRVTLRCSPRSGDLSVYWYQQSLDQGLQFLIQYYNGEERAKGNILERFSAQQFPDLHSELNLSSLELGDSALYFCASSGDTLNTEAFFGQGTRLTVV.

With respect to this clone: An end of the junction differs from the germline gene, which may be a read error. V and J are TRBV6-1 and TRBJ2-1; D ambiguous. There are 12 residues in the CDR3. Germline CDR1 MNHNS, CDR2 SASEGT. CDR3 DNA: TGTGCCACCAGTTTTGGGGATCATGAGCAGTTCTTC. This sequence encodes CATSFGDHEQFF.

The chain uses TRBV5-1 and TRBJ1-2; 9 bases line up with TRBD1. The CDR3 loop spans 16 amino acids. V lost 4 bases and J lost 8; bases outside the gene matches: 15. Germline V lookup: CDR1 SGHRS, CDR2 YFSETQ. In DNA, the CDR3 is TGCGCCAGCAGCCCCACAACCGGGACAGGGCACGCCGGCTACACCTTC. The encoded protein is CASSPTTGTGHAGYTF.

CDR3 loop: CASRIAISYNEQFF. CDR3 DNA: TGTGCCAGCAGGATCGCTATCTCCTACAATGAGCAGTTCTTC. The V call is TRBV28, the J call TRBJ2-1, with D unresolved. The ends were cut back, 6 bases at V and 0 bases at J, with 9 bases in the middle. The CDR3 covers 14 residues. CDR1 is MDHEN, CDR2 SYDVKM, per germline.

The chain couples TRBV28 to TRBJ2-7; 8 positions match TRBD2. In germline, CDR1 is MDHEN, CDR2 SYDVKM. J gave up 3 bases and V 3 bases, and 10 bases lay outside the gene matches. The CDR3 has 16 amino acids. CDR3 DNA sequence: TGTGCCAGCAGTTTGGCCAGCGGGAGACTCAGCTACGAGCAGTACTTC. Translated, it gives CASSLASGRLSYEQYF. The variable domain in full, with the rest retrieved from reference TRBV28 and TRBJ2-7, is DVKVTQSSRYLVKRTGEKVFLECVQDMDHENMFWYRQDPGLGLRLIYFSYDVKMKEKGDIPEGYSVSREKKERFSLILESASTNQTSMYLCASSLASGRLSYEQYFGPGTRLTVT.

This clone is a singleton in its sample. The chain is built from TRBV15 and TRBJ1-1, with a possible D match to TRBD1 (5 bases). The ends were cut back, 0 bases at V and 1 base at J, with 9 bases in the middle. CDR1 is LNHNV and CDR2 is YYDKDF in the germline V gene (reference sequence). The CDR3 runs to 15 residues. The DNA of the CDR3 is TGTGCCACCAGCAGAGACAGGGAAGCGAACACTGAAGCTTTCTTT. This sequence encodes CATSRDREANTEAFF.

Details on this clone: Other DNA sequences in the sample encode the same CDR3. The chain has TRBV2 and TRBJ2-3; no definite D call. CDR3 length: 15 amino acids. V was shortened by 1 base and J by 0 bases, with 8 bases between the two germline ends. Looked up from germline, CDR1 is SNHLY and CDR2 is FYNNEI. This CDR3 reads CASSEETSSTDTQYF. CDR3 nucleotide sequence: TGTGCCAGCAGTGAAGAGACTTCTAGCACAGATACGCAGTATTTT.

This chain links TRBV6-5 with TRBJ2-1; no clear D. V was trimmed by 0 bases and J by 5 bases, leaving 8 bases between them. This CDR3 spans 14 amino acids. From germline, CDR1 is MNHEY and CDR2 SVGAGI. The CDR3 nucleotides read TGTGCCAGCAGTTACTCGTCCGAGAACAATGAGCAGTTCTTC. Amino acids: CASSYSSENNEQFF.

The chain recombines TRBV5-1 with TRBJ2-2; tentative D call: TRBD2 (6 bases). The V gene lost 1 base and the J gene lost 6 bases, with 13 bases spanning the gap. Germline values: CDR1 SGHRS, CDR2 YFSETQ. The CDR3 runs 15 residues. The CDR3 sequence is CASSLLRGTAGELFF. The CDR3 DNA sequence: TGCGCCAGCAGCTTGCTCCGGGGGACCGCCGGGGAGCTGTTTTTT.

V and J are TRBV2 and TRBJ2-7; TRBD1 is a possible D gene (6 bases). The CDR3 is made up of 13 amino acids. Germline CDR1 and CDR2: SNHLY and FYNNEI. V lost 9 bases, J lost 0 bases, and 12 bases lay in between. In DNA, the CDR3 is TGTGCCAGTATGGGGGCGGCCTCCTACGAGCAGTACTTC. It yields the protein CASMGAASYEQYF. Full variable domain (rest looked up from reference TRBV2 and TRBJ2-7): EPEVTQTPSHQVTQMGQEVILRCVPISNHLYFYWYRQILGQKVEFLVSFYNNEISEKSEIFDDQFSVERPDGSNFTLKIRSTKLEDSAMYFCASMGAASYEQYFGPGTRLTVT.

The rearrangement links TRBV5-1 to TRBJ2-1, with 9 bases aligning to TRBD1. In germline, CDR1 is SGHRS, CDR2 YFSETQ. V was pared by 3 bases and J by 6 bases, with 10 bases of the junction left unmatched. This CDR3 is 16 amino acids long. The CDR3 nucleotides read TGCGCCAGCAGCTCGTTAAGACAGGGGGTACGCAATGAGCAGTTCTTC. Translating gives CASSSLRQGVRNEQFF.

This chain joins TRBV5-6 and TRBJ2-1; D might be TRBD2 (5 bases). V was cut by 3 bases and J by 3 bases, with 10 bases left in between. The CDR3 spans 14 residues. Germline loops: CDR1 SGHDT, CDR2 YYEEEE. In DNA, the CDR3 is TGTGCCAGCAGCTCAGGAGGTTTCTACAATGAGCAGTTCTTC. Translated: CASSSGGFYNEQFF.